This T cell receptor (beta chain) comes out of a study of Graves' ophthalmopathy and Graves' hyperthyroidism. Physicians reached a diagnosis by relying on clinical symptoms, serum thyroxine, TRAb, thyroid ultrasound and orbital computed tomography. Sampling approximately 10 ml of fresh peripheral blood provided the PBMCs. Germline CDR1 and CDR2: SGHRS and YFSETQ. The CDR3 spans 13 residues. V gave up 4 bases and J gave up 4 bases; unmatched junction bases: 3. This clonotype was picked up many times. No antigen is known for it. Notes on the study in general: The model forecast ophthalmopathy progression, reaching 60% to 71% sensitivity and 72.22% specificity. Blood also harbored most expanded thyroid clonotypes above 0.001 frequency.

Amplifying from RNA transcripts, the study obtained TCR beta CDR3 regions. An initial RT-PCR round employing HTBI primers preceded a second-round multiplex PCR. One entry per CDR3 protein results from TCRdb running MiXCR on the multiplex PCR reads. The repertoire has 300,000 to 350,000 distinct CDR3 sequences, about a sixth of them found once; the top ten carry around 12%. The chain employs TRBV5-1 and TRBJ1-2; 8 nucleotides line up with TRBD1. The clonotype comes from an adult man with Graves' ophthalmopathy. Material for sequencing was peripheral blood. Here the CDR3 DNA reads TGCGCCAGCAGCATAGGACAGGGCTATGGCTACACCTTC. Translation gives CASSIGQGYGYTF.